This T cell receptor beta chain was found in a study of T cell repertoires in cytomegalovirus infection. V was clipped by 3 bases and J by 0 bases, with 9 bases between them. This CDR3 region has 15 residues. Germline V gene lookup returns CDR1 KGHSH and CDR2 LQKENI. MiXCR, run by TCRdb on the reads, gives a single entry per CDR3 protein. The sample records roughly 500,000 distinct CDR3 sequences, approximately 46% being singletons. Of note for this clonotype: The target antigen is unknown.

The sequence was collected from a human donor in good health (CMV status not recorded). Some clones in this sample may be carry-over from other donors' samples. Material: cultured PBMCs, obtained from culture after CMV antigen stimulation. The chain joins TRBV18 to TRBJ2-4, with D possibly matching TRBD1 (5 bases). The CDR3 region is CASSPGREAKNIQYF. The CDR3 DNA reads as TGTGCCAGCTCACCGGGCAGGGAAGCCAAAAACATTCAGTACTTC. Combining the CDR3 with reference TRBV18 and TRBJ2-4 gives the whole variable domain NAGVMQNPRHLVRRRGQEARLRCSPMKGHSHVYWYRQLPEEGLKFMVYLQKENIIDESGMPKERFSAEFPKEGPSILRIQQVVRGDSAAYFCASSPGREAKNIQYFGAGTRLSVL.